Shown below are 26 T cell receptor beta chains from a single sample sequenced in a study of identical twins. TCRdb used MiXCR to reprocess the 5' RACE reads, holding one entry per CDR3 protein. This table has about 240,000 distinct CDR3 sequences, 7.5% appearing once. These data are also associated with another study on yellow fever vaccine responses in identical twins.

What was sequenced was CD8+ T cells sorted from blood. Source of these receptors: a woman aged 18-29 years in good health.

This clonotype was detected ten times or more. The chain is built from TRBV6-5 and TRBJ1-1; D uncertain. V was shortened by 0 bases and J by 0 bases, with 11 bases between the two germline ends. The CDR3 totals 16 residues. Germline-derived CDR1 and CDR2 are MNHEY and SVGAGI. CDR3 region: CASSYSKREMNTEAFF. CDR3 bases: TGTGCCAGCAGTTACTCGAAAAGGGAAATGAACACTGAAGCTTTCTTT.

This clonotype was picked up many times. The CDR3 loop is CASSESVRSSTDTQYF. The CDR3 nucleotides read TGCGCCAGCAGTGAGTCGGTCCGGAGCAGCACAGATACGCAGTATTTT. The chain combines TRBV10-2 with TRBJ2-3; D is uncertain. Germline CDR1 WSHSY, CDR2 SAAADI. CDR3 length: 16 residues. The V end lost 0 bases, the J end lost 0 bases, and 10 bases lay between the germline ends.

This chain's CDR3 is CASAQSSYEQYV. DNA of the CDR3: TGTGCCAGCGCCCAGTCCTCCTACGAGCAGTACGTC. The gene calls are TRBV6-2 or TRBV6-3 and TRBJ2-7; D is unresolved. Trimming shortened V by 8 bases and J by 0 bases, and 8 bases separated the two germline ends. Germline V gene lookup returns CDR1 MNHEY and CDR2 SVGEGT. The CDR3 is made up of 12 amino acids.

The chain employs TRBV5-1 and TRBJ2-1, with 9 bases matching TRBD1. The CDR3 consists of 14 residues. CDR1 and CDR2 (germline): SGHRS, YFSETQ. V gave up 1 base and J gave up 8 bases; unmatched junction bases: 4. For the CDR3, the DNA is TGCGCCAGCAGCTTGAAATGGACAGGGGATGAGCAGTTCTTC. It translates to CASSLKWTGDEQFF.

This clonotype was counted a few times. The chain recombines TRBV12-3 or TRBV12-4 with TRBJ1-6; D gene ambiguous. The CDR3 spans 17 residues. Trimming removed 2 bases at V and 8 bases at J, with 19 bases between. The CDR3 region is CASSLSLRYSQDSPLHF. The CDR3 coding sequence is TGTGCCAGCAGTTTAAGCCTACGATACAGCCAAGATTCACCCCTCCACTTT.

The chain is built from TRBV27 and TRBJ2-5; 8 bases map to TRBD1. Germline V CDR1 and CDR2: MNHEY, SMNVEV (reference sequence). The CDR3 extends over 15 amino acids. After removal of 4 bases from V and 2 bases from J, the junction contained 6 bases not matched to a gene. The CDR3 DNA follows: TGTGCCAGCAGTTCCGACAGGGGAGCGCAAGAGACCCAGTACTTC. Translated, it gives CASSSDRGAQETQYF.

This clonotype has only a few counts. The chain employs TRBV28 and TRBJ2-7, with 8 bases that match TRBD1. The CDR3 loop spans 16 amino acids. The J segment lost 3 bases and the V segment lost 5 bases, leaving 12 bases of the junction unmatched. CDR1 is MDHEN, CDR2 SYDVKM, per germline. The CDR3 nucleotides are TGTGCCAGCAGTCAACATTTCGGACAGGGTATCTACGAGCAGTACTTC. As protein: CASSQHFGQGIYEQYF.

The chain has TRBV27 and TRBJ2-2; D is undetermined. Trimming cost V 4 bases and J 2 bases, with 8 bases left between them. Germline values: CDR1 MNHEY, CDR2 SMNVEV (reference sequence). The CDR3 has 14 residues. In nucleotides, the CDR3 is TGTGCCAGCAGTTGGGCGTCCAACACCGGGGAGCTGTTTTTT. Residues: CASSWASNTGELFF.

This clonotype was observed a handful of times. The chain joins TRBV3-1 to TRBJ2-5; 9 nucleotides line up with TRBD2. The CDR3 consists of 18 residues. J lost 0 bases, V lost 5 bases, and 13 bases had no gene match. Germline CDR1 and CDR2: LGHDT and YNNKEL (reference sequence). This CDR3 is CASSASGWASGDQETQYF. The CDR3 DNA follows: TGTGCCAGCAGCGCCTCAGGGTGGGCTAGCGGGGACCAAGAGACCCAGTACTTC.

The chain recombines TRBV12-3 or TRBV12-4 with TRBJ1-1, with 8 positions matching TRBD1. The J segment lost 2 bases and the V segment lost 4 bases, leaving 6 bases of the junction unmatched. This CDR3 comprises 15 residues. The DNA for the CDR3 is TGTGCCAGCAGTTCACCACAGGGGGGCAACACTGAAGCTTTCTTT. Its translation: CASSSPQGGNTEAFF.

The chain carries TRBV12-3 or TRBV12-4 and TRBJ2-5, with D perhaps TRBD1 or TRBD2 (5 bases each). V dropped 6 bases and J dropped 1 base, with 12 bases sitting between them. CDR3 size: 14 residues. Here the CDR3 reads CASSPRGRQETQYF. The CDR3 DNA reads as TGTGCCAGCAGCCCTCGGGGCCGCCAAGAGACCCAGTACTTC.

This clonotype has a count of ten or more. The chain couples TRBV7-9 to TRBJ1-1; D is uncertain. V was trimmed by 3 bases and J by 0 bases, leaving 14 bases between them. CDR1 and CDR2 from the germline V gene are SEHNR and FQNEAQ (reference sequence). The CDR3 spans 16 residues. The CDR3 protein is CASSLKGVYLNTEAFF. CDR3 nucleotides: TGTGCCAGCAGCTTGAAGGGAGTATACCTGAACACTGAAGCTTTCTTT.

This clonotype has just a few counts. V is TRBV7-9 and J is TRBJ2-2; 8 nucleotides line up with TRBD2. CDR3 length equals 15 residues. The germline V gene encodes CDR1 SEHNR and CDR2 FQNEAQ (reference sequence). The ends lost 6 bases at V and 4 bases at J; junction bases unmatched: 7. The DNA for the CDR3 is TGTGCCAGCAGTCTAAGCGGGAGCGGCACCGGGGAGCTGTTTTTT. As protein: CASSLSGSGTGELFF.

This clonotype has just a few counts. The chain employs TRBV7-9 and TRBJ2-5; D is unresolved. Between the trimmed V and J ends, which lost 1 base and 4 bases, there was a span of 10 bases. Per the germline V gene, CDR1 is SEHNR and CDR2 is FQNEAQ (reference sequence). The CDR3 runs 14 residues. The CDR3 loop reads CASSLGGVTETQYF. The CDR3 nucleotides are TGTGCCAGCAGCTTAGGTGGGGTAACAGAGACCCAGTACTTC.

This clonotype has a handful of counts. The rearrangement uses TRBV2 and TRBJ1-1; TRBD1 agrees at 7 bases. Unmatched junction bases numbered 2, after V lost 6 bases and J lost 1 base. Germline CDR1 reads SNHLY; CDR2 reads FYNNEI. This CDR3 comprises 13 residues. The chain's CDR3 is CASRQGWNTEAFF. In nucleotides, the CDR3 is TGTGCCAGCAGACAGGGGTGGAACACTGAAGCTTTCTTT.

This clonotype appeared a few times. The V and J genes are TRBV13 and TRBJ2-1, with a possible D match to TRBD2 (6 bases). The CDR3 has 16 amino acids. Trimming left V 1 base short and J 2 bases short, with 12 bases between. CDR1 and CDR2 (germline): PRHDT, FYEKMQ (reference sequence). In nucleotides, the CDR3 is TGTGCCAGCAGCTTAGAGACGGGAGTGGCCTACAATGAGCAGTTCTTC. The encoded protein is CASSLETGVAYNEQFF.

This clonotype came up many times. The chain employs TRBV24-1 and TRBJ1-1; no firm D call. The germline V gene encodes CDR1 KGHDR and CDR2 SFDVKD. V was clipped by 5 bases and J by 3 bases, with 9 bases between them. The CDR3 sequence is 13 residues long. The CDR3 coding sequence is TGTGCCACCAGTGCTCAGGAATACACTGAAGCTTTCTTT. Its translation: CATSAQEYTEAFF.

This clonotype was seen only a few times. This rearrangement joins TRBV11-2 to TRBJ2-7; D call uncertain. The CDR3 has 16 amino acids. Germline CDR1 reads SGHAT; CDR2 reads FQNNGV. V was trimmed by 1 base and J by 0 bases, leaving 13 bases between them. The CDR3: CASSLVEYKTSYEQYF. CDR3 DNA sequence: TGTGCCAGCAGCTTAGTCGAATACAAGACCTCCTACGAGCAGTACTTC.

This rearrangement joins TRBV2 to TRBJ2-1; D unresolved. The V and J ends lost 5 bases and 6 bases respectively, with 17 bases between them. Germline V gives CDR1 SNHLY, CDR2 FYNNEI. This CDR3 region has 15 residues. DNA for the CDR3: TGTGCCAGCAGTCCCGACACTTACCTTCGCAATGAGCAGTTCTTC. Translation: CASSPDTYLRNEQFF. Variable domain in full (rest from reference TRBV2 and TRBJ2-1): EPEVTQTPSHQVTQMGQEVILRCVPISNHLYFYWYRQILGQKVEFLVSFYNNEISEKSEIFDDQFSVERPDGSNFTLKIRSTKLEDSAMYFCASSPDTYLRNEQFFGPGTRLTVL.

This clonotype was seen many times. This chain connects TRBV27 to TRBJ2-7, with TRBD1 identical over 10 bases. Germline V lookup: CDR1 MNHEY, CDR2 SMNVEV (reference sequence). V lost 3 bases, J lost 5 bases, and 7 bases stayed unmatched. CDR3 length: 15 residues. The CDR3 DNA is TGTGCCAGCAGTTTGACGGGACAGGGGAGTAACGAGCAGTACTTC. This sequence encodes CASSLTGQGSNEQYF.

This clonotype was seen a handful of times. This chain uses TRBV20-1 with TRBJ2-5; no clear D. From germline, CDR1 is DFQATT and CDR2 SNEGSKA (reference sequence). This CDR3 has 10 amino acids. Trimming pared 3 bases from V and 5 bases from J, leaving 4 bases between. The CDR3 region is CSASVETQYF. The CDR3 DNA reads as TGCAGTGCTAGTGTGGAGACCCAGTACTTC.

V usage is TRBV20-1 and J usage is TRBJ2-7; D is unclear. The V and J ends lost 2 bases and 0 bases respectively, with 8 bases between them. In germline, CDR1 is DFQATT, CDR2 SNEGSKA (reference sequence). The CDR3 loop spans 13 amino acids. The CDR3 DNA reads TGCAGTGCTAGAATACGGAGCTCCTACGAGCAGTACGTC. It specifies CSARIRSSYEQYV.

In its sample, this clonotype was seen a few times. The J gene is TRBJ2-3, the V gene TRBV15, with D unresolved. This CDR3 has 14 residues. Trimming pared 1 base from V and 2 bases from J, leaving 7 bases between. CDR1 is LNHNV and CDR2 is YYDKDF in the germline V gene (reference sequence). CDR3: CATSRVGFTDTQYF. The CDR3 region has the DNA TGTGCCACCAGCAGAGTTGGATTCACAGATACGCAGTATTTT.

This clonotype was counted many times. This chain links TRBV5-6 with TRBJ2-5; D gene ambiguous. Deletions cut 2 bases from V and 2 bases from J, with 7 bases between. Germline CDR1 is SGHDT and CDR2 is YYEEEE. The CDR3 loop spans 13 amino acids. CDR3 DNA: TGTGCCAGCAGCTTTGTTTATCAAGAGACCCAGTACTTC. Protein sequence: CASSFVYQETQYF. Using reference TRBV5-6 and TRBJ2-5 for the parts outside the CDR3, the full variable domain is DAGVTQSPTHLIKTRGQQVTLRCSPKSGHDTVSWYQQALGQGPQFIFQYYEEEERQRGNFPDRFSGHQFPNYSSELNVNALLLGDSALYLCASSFVYQETQYFGPGTRLLVL.

This clonotype was seen only a few times. DNA of the CDR3: TGTGCCAGCAGCCAACGCTCCTACGACGAGCAGTACTTC. Translated, it gives CASSQRSYDEQYF. This rearrangement joins TRBV4-2 to TRBJ2-7; D is unresolved. The V end was cut by 2 bases, the J end by 5 bases, with 10 bases between. This CDR3 region has 13 residues. CDR1 is LGHNA and CDR2 is YNFKEQ in the germline V gene.

The chain links TRBV7-6 to TRBJ2-3, with TRBD1 as a possible D gene (5 bases). This CDR3 comprises 15 residues. CDR1 and CDR2 (germline): SGHVS, FNYEAQ. V shed 3 bases and J shed 0 bases, with 10 bases lying between them. This CDR3 reads CASSLGTGSTDTQYF. The CDR3 DNA sequence: TGTGCCAGCAGCTTGGGTACAGGTAGCACAGATACGCAGTATTTT.